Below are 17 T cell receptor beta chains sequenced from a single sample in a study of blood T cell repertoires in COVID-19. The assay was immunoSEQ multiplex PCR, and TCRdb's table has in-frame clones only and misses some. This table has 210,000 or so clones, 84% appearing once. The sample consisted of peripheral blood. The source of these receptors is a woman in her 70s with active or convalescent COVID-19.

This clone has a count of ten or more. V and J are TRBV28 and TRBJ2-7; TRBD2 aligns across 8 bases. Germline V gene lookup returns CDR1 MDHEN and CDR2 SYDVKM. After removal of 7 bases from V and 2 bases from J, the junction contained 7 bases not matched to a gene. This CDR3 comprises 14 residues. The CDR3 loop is CASTRSGIPYEQYF. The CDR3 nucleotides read TGTGCCAGCACCCGTAGCGGGATCCCCTACGAGCAGTACTTC.

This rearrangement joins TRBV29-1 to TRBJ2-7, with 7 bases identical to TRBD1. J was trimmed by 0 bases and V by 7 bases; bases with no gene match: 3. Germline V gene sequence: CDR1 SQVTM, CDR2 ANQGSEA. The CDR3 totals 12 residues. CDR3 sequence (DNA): TGCAGCGGCCAGGGGGACTCCTACGAGCAGTACTTC. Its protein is CSGQGDSYEQYF.

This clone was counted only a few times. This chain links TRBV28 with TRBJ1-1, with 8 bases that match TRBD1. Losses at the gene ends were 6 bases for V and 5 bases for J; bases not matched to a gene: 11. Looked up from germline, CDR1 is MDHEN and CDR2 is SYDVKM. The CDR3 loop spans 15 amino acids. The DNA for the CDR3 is TGTGCCAGCAGCTCACCTACGACAGGGGAAACTGAAGCTTTCTTT. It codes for CASSSPTTGETEAFF. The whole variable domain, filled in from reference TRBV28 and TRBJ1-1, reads DVKVTQSSRYLVKRTGEKVFLECVQDMDHENMFWYRQDPGLGLRLIYFSYDVKMKEKGDIPEGYSVSREKKERFSLILESASTNQTSMYLCASSSPTTGETEAFFGQGTRLTVV.

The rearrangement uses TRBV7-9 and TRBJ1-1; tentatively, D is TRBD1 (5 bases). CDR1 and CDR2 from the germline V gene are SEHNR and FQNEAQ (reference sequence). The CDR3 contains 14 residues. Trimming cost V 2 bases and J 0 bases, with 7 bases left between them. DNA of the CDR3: TGTGCCAGCAGCTTATTAGGGGTGAACACTGAAGCTTTCTTT. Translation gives CASSLLGVNTEAFF.

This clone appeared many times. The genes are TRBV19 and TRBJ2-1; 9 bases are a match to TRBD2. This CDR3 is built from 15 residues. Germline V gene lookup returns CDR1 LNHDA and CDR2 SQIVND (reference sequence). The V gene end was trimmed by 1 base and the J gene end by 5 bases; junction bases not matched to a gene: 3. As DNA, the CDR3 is TGTGCCAGTAGTATAGCCCTAGCGGGGCACAATGAGCAGTTCTTC. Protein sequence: CASSIALAGHNEQFF.

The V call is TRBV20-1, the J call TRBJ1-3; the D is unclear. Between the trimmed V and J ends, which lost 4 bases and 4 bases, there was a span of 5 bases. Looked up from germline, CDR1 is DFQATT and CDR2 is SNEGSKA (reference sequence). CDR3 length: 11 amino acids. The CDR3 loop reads CSATTGNTIYF. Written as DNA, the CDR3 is TGCAGTGCTACAACAGGAAACACCATATATTTT.

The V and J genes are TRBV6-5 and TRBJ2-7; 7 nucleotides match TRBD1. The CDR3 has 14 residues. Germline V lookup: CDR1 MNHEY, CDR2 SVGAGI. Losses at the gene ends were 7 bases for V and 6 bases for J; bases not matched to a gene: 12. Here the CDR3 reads CASNRDRELREQYF. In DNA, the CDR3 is TGTGCCAGCAACCGAGACAGGGAACTTCGCGAGCAGTACTTC.

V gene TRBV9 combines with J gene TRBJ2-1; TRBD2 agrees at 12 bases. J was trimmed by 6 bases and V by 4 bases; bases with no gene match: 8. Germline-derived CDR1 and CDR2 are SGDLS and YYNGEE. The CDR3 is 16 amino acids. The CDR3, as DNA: TGTGCCAGCAGCCCTTACTCTAGCGGGAGGGGCAATGAGCAGTTCTTC. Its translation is CASSPYSSGRGNEQFF.

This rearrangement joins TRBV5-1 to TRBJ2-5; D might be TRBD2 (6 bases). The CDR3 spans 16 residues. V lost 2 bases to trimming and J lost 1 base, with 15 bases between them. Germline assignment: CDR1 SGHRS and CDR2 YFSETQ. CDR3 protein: CASSLRALGGQETQYF. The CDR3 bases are TGCGCCAGCAGCTTACGGGCTTTGGGAGGCCAAGAGACCCAGTACTTC.

The CDR3 DNA reads as TGTGCCAGCAGTCACATCCCGGGATACAATGAGCAGTTCTTC. Encoded protein: CASSHIPGYNEQFF. This sequence joins TRBV2 and TRBJ2-1, with D possibly being TRBD2 (5 bases). V lost 5 bases to trimming and J lost 4 bases, with 12 bases between them. Germline V CDR1 and CDR2: SNHLY, FYNNEI. The CDR3 extends over 14 amino acids.

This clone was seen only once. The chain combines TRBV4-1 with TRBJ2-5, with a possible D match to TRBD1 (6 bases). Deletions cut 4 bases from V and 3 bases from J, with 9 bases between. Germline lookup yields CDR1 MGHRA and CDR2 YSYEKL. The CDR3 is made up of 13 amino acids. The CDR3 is CASSPDREETQYF. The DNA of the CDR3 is TGCGCCAGCAGCCCGGACAGAGAAGAGACCCAGTACTTC.

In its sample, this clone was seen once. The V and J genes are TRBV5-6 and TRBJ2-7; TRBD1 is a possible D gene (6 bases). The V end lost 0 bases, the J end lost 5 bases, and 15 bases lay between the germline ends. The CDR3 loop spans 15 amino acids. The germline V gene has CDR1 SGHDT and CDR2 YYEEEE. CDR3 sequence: CASSLGQAKGNEQYF. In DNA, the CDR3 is TGTGCCAGCAGCTTGGGACAGGCGAAGGGCAACGAGCAGTACTTC.

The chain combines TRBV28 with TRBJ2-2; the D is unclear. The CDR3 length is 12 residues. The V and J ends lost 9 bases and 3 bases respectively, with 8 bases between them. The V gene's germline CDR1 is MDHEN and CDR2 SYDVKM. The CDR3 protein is CASHRDTGELFF. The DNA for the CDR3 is TGTGCCAGTCACCGGGACACCGGGGAGCTGTTTTTT.

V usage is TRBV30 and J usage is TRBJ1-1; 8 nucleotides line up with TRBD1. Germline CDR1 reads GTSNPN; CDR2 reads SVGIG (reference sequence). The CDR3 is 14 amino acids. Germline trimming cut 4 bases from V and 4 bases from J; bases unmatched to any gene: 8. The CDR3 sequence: CAWKKKQGVTEAFF. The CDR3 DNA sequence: TGTGCCTGGAAAAAGAAACAGGGGGTCACTGAAGCTTTCTTT.

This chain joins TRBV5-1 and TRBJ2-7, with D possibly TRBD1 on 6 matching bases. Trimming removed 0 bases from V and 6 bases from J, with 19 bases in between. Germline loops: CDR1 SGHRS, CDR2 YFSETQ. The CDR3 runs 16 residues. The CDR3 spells CASSLEVKGDAGEQYF. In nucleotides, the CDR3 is TGCGCCAGCAGCTTGGAAGTTAAGGGGGACGCGGGCGAGCAGTACTTC.

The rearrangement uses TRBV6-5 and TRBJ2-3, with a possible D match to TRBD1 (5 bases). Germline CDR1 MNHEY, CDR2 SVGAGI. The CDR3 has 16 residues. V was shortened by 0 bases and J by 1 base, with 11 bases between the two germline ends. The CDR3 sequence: CASSYSQGWGTDTQYF. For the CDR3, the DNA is TGTGCCAGCAGTTACTCCCAGGGCTGGGGCACAGATACGCAGTATTTT.

CDR3 sequence: CASTSGGTGNTIYF. The DNA of the CDR3 is TGTGCCAGCACCTCGGGGGGAACTGGAAACACCATATATTTT. This chain connects TRBV5-6 to TRBJ1-3; D may be TRBD1 (5 bases). This CDR3 contains 14 residues. The germline V gene has CDR1 SGHDT and CDR2 YYEEEE. V dropped 6 bases and J dropped 2 bases, with 12 bases sitting between them.